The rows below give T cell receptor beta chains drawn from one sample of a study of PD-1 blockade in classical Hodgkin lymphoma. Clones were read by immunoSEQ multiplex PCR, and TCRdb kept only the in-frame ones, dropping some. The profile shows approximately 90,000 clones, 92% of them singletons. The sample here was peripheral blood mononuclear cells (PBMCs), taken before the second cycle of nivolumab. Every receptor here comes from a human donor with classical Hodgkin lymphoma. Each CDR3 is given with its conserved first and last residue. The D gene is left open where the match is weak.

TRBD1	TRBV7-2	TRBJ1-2	CASSPSRGRLDGYTF
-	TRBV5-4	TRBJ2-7	CAMTKSYEQYF
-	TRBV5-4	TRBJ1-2	CASSPPRANYGYTF
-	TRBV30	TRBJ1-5	CAWSVGVSQPQHF
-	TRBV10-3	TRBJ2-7	CAISEFEFYEQYF
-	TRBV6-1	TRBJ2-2	CASPYGNTGELFF
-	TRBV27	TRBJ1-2	CASSSAAGRLYGYTF
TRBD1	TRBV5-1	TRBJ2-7	CASSLGDRDYEQYF
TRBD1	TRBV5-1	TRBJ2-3	CASSLVQGAGDTQYF
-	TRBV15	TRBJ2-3	CATSRDPWSGTDTQYF
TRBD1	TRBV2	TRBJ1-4	CASSRDSVSHSHEKLFF
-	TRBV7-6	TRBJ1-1	CASGWENTEAFF
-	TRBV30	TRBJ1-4	CAWRPGWGGEEKLFF
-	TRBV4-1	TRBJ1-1	CASSQKGSARGNTEAFF
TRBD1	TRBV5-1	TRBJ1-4	CASSPSGTGPEKLFF
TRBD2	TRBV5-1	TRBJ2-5	CASAPGSSGGSATQYF
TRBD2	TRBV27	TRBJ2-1	CASSSPRTSGIINEQFF
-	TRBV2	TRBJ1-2	CASSREARGYTF
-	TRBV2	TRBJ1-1	CASRGTEAFF
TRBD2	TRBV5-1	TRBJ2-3	CASSSGLGSGDTQYF
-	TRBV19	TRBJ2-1	CASSITSVTRYNEQFF
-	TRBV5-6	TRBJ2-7	CASETSWEIYEQYF